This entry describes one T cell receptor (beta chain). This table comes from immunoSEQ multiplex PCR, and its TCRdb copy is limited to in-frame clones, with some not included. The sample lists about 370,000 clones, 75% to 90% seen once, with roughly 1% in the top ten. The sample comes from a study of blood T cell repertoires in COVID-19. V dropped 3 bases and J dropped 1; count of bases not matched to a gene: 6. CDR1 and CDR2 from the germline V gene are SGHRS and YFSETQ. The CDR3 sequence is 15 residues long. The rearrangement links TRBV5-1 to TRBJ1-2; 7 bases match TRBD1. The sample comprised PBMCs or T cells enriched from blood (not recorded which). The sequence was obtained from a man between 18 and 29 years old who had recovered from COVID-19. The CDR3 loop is CASSSDHRGNYGYTF. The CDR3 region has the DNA TGCGCCAGCAGCTCAGACCACAGGGGTAACTATGGCTACACCTTC.